Listed below are T cell receptor beta chains from one sample, sequenced in a study of T cell responses to AZD1222 COVID-19 vaccine. Here immunoSEQ multiplex PCR was the method, and the copy in TCRdb shows in-frame clones only, minus some. The sample holds tens of thousands of clones, about 93% seen once. The material was peripheral blood, obtained 28 days after the second dose of the MenACWY control vaccine. These receptors came from an adult who received the MenACWY meningococcal vaccine as a control. Each CDR3 is given with its conserved first and last residue. The order of the fields is clone size, D gene, CDR3 length, J gene, V gene, CDR3 protein, CDR3 DNA. A D gene is named only where the DNA matches it firmly. Clone size is shown for a subset of rows, as once, few, many or a class of expanded clone.

>.|TRBD1|18|TRBJ2-3|TRBV11-2
CASSFSNSQGQGTDTQYF
TGTGCCAGCAGCTTTTCCAATTCTCAGGGACAGGGGACAGATACGCAGTATTTT
>.|TRBD1|14|TRBJ1-2|TRBV7-9
CASTTQDRGLGYTF
TGTGCCAGCACCACACAAGACAGGGGGCTCGGCTACACCTTC
>few|.|16|TRBJ1-6|TRBV7-2
CASSLEASGVYSPLHF
TGTGCCAGCAGCTTAGAGGCGTCAGGGGTGTATTCACCCCTCCACTTT
>.|TRBD1|12|TRBJ1-1|TRBV18
CASSTGQAEAFF
TGTGCCAGCTCAACGGGACAGGCTGAAGCTTTCTTT
>.|.|13|TRBJ1-4|TRBV6-5
CASSYRTNEKLFF
TGTGCCAGCAGTTACAGGACAAATGAAAAACTGTTTTTT
>once|.|15|TRBJ2-3|TRBV3-1/TRBV3-2
CASSPLAGRTDTQYF
TGTGCCAGCAGCCCCCTTGCGGGACGCACAGATACGCAGTATTTT
>few|TRBD1|14|TRBJ1-2|TRBV28
CASSSPTGNYGYTF
TGTGCCAGCAGTTCCCCGACAGGGAACTATGGCTACACCTTC
>.|.|14|TRBJ1-1|TRBV7-9
CASSLGPGDTEAFF
TGTGCCAGCAGCTTAGGTCCTGGGGACACTGAAGCTTTCTTT
>.|.|13|TRBJ2-3|TRBV19
CASTLPGTDTQYF
TGTGCCAGTACCCTTCCTGGCACAGATACGCAGTATTTT
>.|.|14|TRBJ1-2|TRBV28
CASSLIAGNYGYTF
TGTGCCAGCAGTTTGATCGCCGGAAACTATGGCTACACCTTC
>.|TRBD1|14|TRBJ1-1|TRBV5-4
CASSPTGGSAEAFF
TGTGCCAGCAGTCCGACAGGGGGCAGCGCTGAAGCTTTCTTT
>once|TRBD2|14|TRBJ2-3|TRBV28
CASSRAGRGDTQYF
TGTGCCAGCAGCCGAGCGGGAAGGGGAGATACGCAGTATTTT
>.|.|13|TRBJ2-6|TRBV2
CASTGSGANVLTF
TGTGCCAGCACCGGCTCTGGGGCCAACGTCCTGACTTTC
>.|TRBD2|17|TRBJ2-5|TRBV5-1
CASSLGTSGRYQETQYF
TGCGCCAGCAGCTTGGGGACTAGCGGTCGGTACCAAGAGACCCAGTACTTC
>.|TRBD1|15|TRBJ2-7|TRBV7-9
CASSLEDRGSDEQYF
TGTGCCAGCAGCTTAGAGGACAGGGGATCGGACGAGCAGTACTTC
>.|TRBD1|16|TRBJ1-5|TRBV19
CASGTTGGARNQPQHF
TGTGCCAGTGGTACTACAGGGGGCGCGAGAAATCAGCCCCAGCATTTT
>.|TRBD1|14|TRBJ1-1|TRBV6-4
CASSSTGSGTEAFF
TGTGCCAGCAGTTCGACAGGGAGTGGGACTGAAGCTTTCTTT
>.|.|12|TRBJ2-5|TRBV10-2
CASASYQETQYF
TGCGCCAGCGCCAGCTACCAAGAGACCCAGTACTTC
>once|TRBD2|15|TRBJ2-1|TRBV11-2
CASSPRSGALFEQFF
TGTGCCAGCAGCCCGCGAAGCGGGGCGCTATTTGAGCAGTTCTTC
>.|.|17|TRBJ1-4|TRBV7-9
CASSWGQMKEGDEKLFF
TGTGCCAGCAGCTGGGGGCAGATGAAGGAGGGAGATGAAAAACTGTTTTTT
>few|.|11|TRBJ2-1|TRBV29-1
CSGTLNNEQFF
TGCAGCGGGACCCTAAACAATGAGCAGTTCTTC
>.|TRBD2|13|TRBJ2-1|TRBV29-1
CSVPGLAGAEQFF
TGCAGCGTCCCGGGACTAGCGGGAGCTGAGCAGTTCTTC
>.|.|13|TRBJ1-2|TRBV28
CASRTGTSSGYTF
TGTGCCAGCAGGACCGGGACCTCCAGTGGCTACACCTTC
>.|TRBD2|13|TRBJ2-1|TRBV7-9
CASSLVGGNEQFF
TGTGCCAGCAGCTTAGTGGGAGGGAATGAGCAGTTCTTC
>once|.|16|TRBJ2-3|TRBV4-1
CASSQALLRSTDTQYF
TGCGCCAGCAGCCAAGCCTTACTACGCAGCACAGATACGCAGTATTTT
>.|TRBD1|13|TRBJ1-1|TRBV29-1
CSVFGQGDGEAFF
TGCAGCGTCTTCGGACAGGGGGATGGTGAAGCTTTCTTT
>.|.|13|TRBJ1-2|TRBV6-5
CASSYSTDYGYTF
TGTGCCAGCAGTTACTCGACAGATTATGGCTACACCTTC
>once|TRBD1|17|TRBJ2-3|TRBV29-1
CSVEFSTGQGVVDTQYF
TGCAGCGTTGAATTTTCTACGGGACAGGGAGTCGTGGATACGCAGTATTTT
>.|TRBD1|17|TRBJ2-3|TRBV10-3
CAISGPEGASITDTQYF
TGTGCCATCAGTGGGCCTGAGGGGGCTTCCATCACAGATACGCAGTATTTT
>.|.|15|TRBJ2-7|TRBV6-5
CASSPQWTADYEQYF
TGTGCCAGCAGTCCCCAATGGACAGCAGACTACGAGCAGTACTTC
>.|TRBD2|13|TRBJ2-7|TRBV28
CASRGLAPYEQYF
TGTGCCAGCAGGGGACTAGCACCCTACGAGCAGTACTTC
>once|TRBD2|15|TRBJ2-1|TRBV7-2
CASSLRAGIYNEQFF
TGTGCCAGCAGCTTAAGAGCGGGGATATACAATGAGCAGTTCTTC
>.|TRBD1|13|TRBJ1-1|TRBV18
CASSRDRNTEAFF
TGTGCCAGCTCACGGGACAGGAACACTGAAGCTTTCTTT
>once|TRBD1|17|TRBJ1-5|TRBV7-2
CASSLVSRGQGNQPQHF
TGTGCCAGCAGCTTAGTTAGTAGGGGACAGGGCAATCAGCCCCAGCATTTT
>.|.|13|TRBJ1-1|TRBV6-1
CASSEAGRERAFF
TGTGCCAGCAGTGAAGCAGGCCGCGAGAGAGCTTTCTTT
>once|.|12|TRBJ2-2|TRBV27
CASSFRPGELFF
TGTGCCAGCAGTTTTCGTCCCGGGGAGCTGTTTTTT
>.|.|17|TRBJ2-1|TRBV11-2
CASSLDKANPSSDEQFF
TGTGCCAGCAGCTTAGACAAGGCCAATCCTTCCAGCGATGAGCAGTTCTTC
>.|TRBD2|17|TRBJ2-1|TRBV5-4
CASSSFEISGSLDEQFF
TGTGCCAGCAGCTCCTTCGAGATTAGCGGGAGTCTCGATGAGCAGTTCTTC
>.|.|14|TRBJ1-4|TRBV1
CTSSRNEGDEKLFF
TGCACCAGCAGCCGGAACGAGGGGGATGAAAAACTGTTTTTT
>few|.|14|TRBJ2-7|TRBV19
CASAREKGSYEQYF
TGTGCCAGTGCGAGGGAGAAGGGCTCCTACGAGCAGTACTTC
>.|.|13|TRBJ1-4|TRBV10-2
CASNPGTTEKLFF
TGCGCCAGCAATCCCGGGACGACTGAAAAACTGTTTTTT
>.|.|15|TRBJ1-2|TRBV11-2
CASSFGGSGGYGYTF
TGTGCCAGCAGCTTTGGGGGGTCCGGGGGCTATGGCTACACCTTC
>.|.|12|TRBJ2-7|TRBV3-1/TRBV3-2
CASSGDGYEQYF
TGTGCCTCCTCAGGGGATGGCTACGAGCAGTACTTC
>.|TRBD2|15|TRBJ2-1|TRBV5-1
CASSLANLAGGEQFF
TGCGCCAGCAGCTTGGCCAATCTAGCGGGAGGTGAGCAGTTCTTC
>.|.|14|TRBJ1-6|TRBV5-6
CASRGGHPKSPLHF
TGTGCCAGCAGGGGGGGACACCCCAAGTCACCCCTCCACTTT
>.|.|13|TRBJ2-7|TRBV18
CASSPSSAYEQYF
TGTGCCAGCTCACCCAGCTCTGCCTACGAGCAGTACTTC
>.|TRBD1|14|TRBJ1-1|TRBV30
CAWSRQGLGTEAFF
TGTGCCTGGAGTAGACAGGGTTTAGGCACTGAAGCTTTCTTT
>.|.|14|TRBJ1-1|TRBV6-2/TRBV6-3
CASCLWQLNTEAFF
TGTGCCAGCTGTTTGTGGCAGTTGAACACTGAAGCTTTCTTT
>.|.|15|TRBJ1-1|TRBV5-1
CASSLAEGPNTEAFF
TGCGCCAGCAGCTTGGCCGAGGGGCCCAACACTGAAGCTTTCTTT
>.|.|13|TRBJ2-3|TRBV27
CASSSPLSDTQYF
TGTGCCAGCAGTTCCCCCTTATCAGATACGCAGTATTTT
>.|.|13|TRBJ1-1|TRBV9
CASSVTGNTEAFF
TGTGCCAGCAGCGTGACAGGGAACACTGAAGCTTTCTTT
>.|.|13|TRBJ2-7|TRBV11-2
CASSSIGGHEQYF
TGTGCCAGCAGCTCCATAGGAGGCCACGAGCAGTACTTC
>once|.|14|TRBJ2-7|TRBV6-1
CASSDQGSSYEQYF
TGTGCCAGCAGTGACCAGGGGAGCTCCTACGAGCAGTACTTC